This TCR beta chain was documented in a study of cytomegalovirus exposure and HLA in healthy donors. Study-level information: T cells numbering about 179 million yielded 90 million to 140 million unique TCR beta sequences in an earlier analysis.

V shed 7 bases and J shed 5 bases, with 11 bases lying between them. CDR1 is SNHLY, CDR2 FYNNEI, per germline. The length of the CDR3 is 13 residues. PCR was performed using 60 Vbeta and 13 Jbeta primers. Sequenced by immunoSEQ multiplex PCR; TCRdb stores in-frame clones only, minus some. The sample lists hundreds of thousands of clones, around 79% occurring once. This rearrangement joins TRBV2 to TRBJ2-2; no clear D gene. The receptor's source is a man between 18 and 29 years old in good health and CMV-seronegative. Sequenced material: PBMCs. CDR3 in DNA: TGTGCCAGCAACCTTAGGCGGACCGGGGAGCTGTTTTTT. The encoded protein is CASNLRRTGELFF.